Listed below are T cell receptor beta chains from one sample, sequenced in a study of cytomegalovirus exposure and HLA in healthy donors. Clones were read by immunoSEQ multiplex PCR, and TCRdb kept only the in-frame ones, dropping some. Here the sample spans around 110,000 clones, around 74% being singletons. The material sequenced was PBMCs. The receptors stem from a man younger than 45 in good health and CMV-seropositive. Each CDR3 is given with its conserved first and last residue. A D gene is named only where the DNA matches it firmly. Rows may omit the clone size; those that give it use once, few, many or a size class.

clone_size: -
j_call: TRBJ2-7
v_call: TRBV10-1
d_call: -
cdr3_nt: TGCGCCAGCGGGCACCACCCGAGAGAGCAGTACTTC
cdr3_aa: CASGHHPREQYF

clone_size: once
j_call: TRBJ1-3
v_call: TRBV19
d_call: -
cdr3_nt: TGTGCCAGCACCGTCCCGGCTGGAAACACCATATATTTT
cdr3_aa: CASTVPAGNTIYF

clone_size: -
j_call: TRBJ2-7
v_call: TRBV6-5
d_call: TRBD2
cdr3_nt: TGTGCCAGCAGTTACGGCGGGGGGGCCTACGAGCAGTACTTC
cdr3_aa: CASSYGGGAYEQYF

clone_size: -
j_call: TRBJ2-1
v_call: TRBV25-1
d_call: -
cdr3_nt: TGTGCCAGCAGTACCAGGGGTACCGGCTACAATGAGCAGTTCTTC
cdr3_aa: CASSTRGTGYNEQFF

clone_size: few
j_call: TRBJ1-2
v_call: TRBV6-6
d_call: -
cdr3_nt: TGTGCCAGCAGTCACCCTCGGGACACCGCCTATGGCTACACCTTC
cdr3_aa: CASSHPRDTAYGYTF

clone_size: many
j_call: TRBJ1-1
v_call: TRBV6-5
d_call: -
cdr3_nt: TGTGCCAGCAGCTCCGGGATGAACACTGAAGCTTTCTTT
cdr3_aa: CASSSGMNTEAFF

clone_size: -
j_call: TRBJ1-4
v_call: TRBV25-1
d_call: -
cdr3_nt: TGTGCCAGCAGTGAATACAGGGGAAGGGAAAAACTGTTTTTT
cdr3_aa: CASSEYRGREKLFF

clone_size: -
j_call: TRBJ1-2
v_call: TRBV7-9
d_call: -
cdr3_nt: TGTTCCAGCAGCTCGTCCCGGGGGGACACCTTC
cdr3_aa: CSSSSSRGDTF

clone_size: -
j_call: TRBJ2-3
v_call: TRBV14
d_call: TRBD2
cdr3_nt: TGTGCCAGCAGCCAGCTTCCCTGGGGCGGGGGACGCACAGATACGCAGTATTTT
cdr3_aa: CASSQLPWGGGRTDTQYF

clone_size: -
j_call: TRBJ1-2
v_call: TRBV7-6
d_call: -
cdr3_nt: TGTGCCAGCAGCTTAGCGAGTGACAGCAACTATGGCTACACCTTC
cdr3_aa: CASSLASDSNYGYTF

clone_size: once
j_call: TRBJ2-7
v_call: TRBV5-1
d_call: -
cdr3_nt: TGCGCCAGCAGCTTGGTCCGTAACGAGCAGTACTTC
cdr3_aa: CASSLVRNEQYF

clone_size: -
j_call: TRBJ2-5
v_call: TRBV7-6
d_call: -
cdr3_nt: TGTGCCAGCAGCTTAAAGCGGTCCCTTGTGGAGACCCAGTACTTC
cdr3_aa: CASSLKRSLVETQYF

clone_size: few
j_call: TRBJ2-7
v_call: TRBV19
d_call: -
cdr3_nt: TGTGCCAGTAGTAGGTTGCAGGGCGGCGAGCAGTACTTC
cdr3_aa: CASSRLQGGEQYF

clone_size: -
j_call: TRBJ2-7
v_call: TRBV5-1
d_call: -
cdr3_nt: TGCGCCAGCAGCCCCCTGAGCTCCTACGAGCAGTACTTC
cdr3_aa: CASSPLSSYEQYF

clone_size: -
j_call: TRBJ2-3
v_call: TRBV7-9
d_call: TRBD1
cdr3_nt: TGTGCCAGCAGCTCCATAATGACAGGGGGCCCCGCGGCGCAGTATTTT
cdr3_aa: CASSSIMTGGPAAQYF

clone_size: -
j_call: TRBJ1-4
v_call: TRBV19
d_call: -
cdr3_nt: TGTGCCAGTAGTATCTTCAGGGGCAGGAGGGAAAAACTGTTTTTT
cdr3_aa: CASSIFRGRREKLFF